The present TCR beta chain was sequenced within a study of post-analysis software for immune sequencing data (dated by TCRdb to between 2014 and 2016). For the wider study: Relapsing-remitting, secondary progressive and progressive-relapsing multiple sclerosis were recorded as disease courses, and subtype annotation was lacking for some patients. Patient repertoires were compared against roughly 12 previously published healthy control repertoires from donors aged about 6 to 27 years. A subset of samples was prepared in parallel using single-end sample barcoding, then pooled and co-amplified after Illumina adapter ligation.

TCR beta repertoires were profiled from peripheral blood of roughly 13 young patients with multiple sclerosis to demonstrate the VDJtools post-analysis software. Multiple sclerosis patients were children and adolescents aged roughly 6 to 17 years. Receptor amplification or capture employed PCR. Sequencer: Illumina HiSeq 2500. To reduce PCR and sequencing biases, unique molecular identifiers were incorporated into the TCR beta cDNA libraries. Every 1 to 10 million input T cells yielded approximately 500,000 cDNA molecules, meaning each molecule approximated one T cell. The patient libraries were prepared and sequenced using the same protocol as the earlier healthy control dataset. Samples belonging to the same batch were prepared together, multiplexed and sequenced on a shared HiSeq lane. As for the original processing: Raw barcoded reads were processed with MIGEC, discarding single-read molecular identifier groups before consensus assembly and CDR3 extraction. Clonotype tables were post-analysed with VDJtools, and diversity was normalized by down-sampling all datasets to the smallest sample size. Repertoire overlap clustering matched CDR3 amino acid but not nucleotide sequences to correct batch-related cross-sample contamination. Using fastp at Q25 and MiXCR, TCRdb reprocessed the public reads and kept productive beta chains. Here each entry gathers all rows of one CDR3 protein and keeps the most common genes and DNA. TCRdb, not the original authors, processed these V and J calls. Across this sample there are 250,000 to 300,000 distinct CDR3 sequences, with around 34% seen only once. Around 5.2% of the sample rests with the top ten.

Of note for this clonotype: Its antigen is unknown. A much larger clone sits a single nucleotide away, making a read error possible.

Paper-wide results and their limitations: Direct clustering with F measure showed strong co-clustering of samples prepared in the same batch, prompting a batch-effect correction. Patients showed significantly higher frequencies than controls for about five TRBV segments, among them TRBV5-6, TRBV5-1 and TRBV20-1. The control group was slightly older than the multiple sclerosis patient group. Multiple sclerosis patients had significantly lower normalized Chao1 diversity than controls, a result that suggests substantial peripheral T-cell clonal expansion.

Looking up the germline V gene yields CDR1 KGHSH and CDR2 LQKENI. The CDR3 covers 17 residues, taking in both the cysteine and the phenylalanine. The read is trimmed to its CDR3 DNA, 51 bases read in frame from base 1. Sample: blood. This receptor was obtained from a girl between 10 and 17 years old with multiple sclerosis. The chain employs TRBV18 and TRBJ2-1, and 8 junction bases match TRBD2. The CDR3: CSSSPTESGSSYNEQFF. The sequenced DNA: TGTTCCAGCTCACCGACTGAGAGCGGGAGCTCCTACAATGAGCAGTTCTTC. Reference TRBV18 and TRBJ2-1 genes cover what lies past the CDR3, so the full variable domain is NAGVMQNPRHLVRRRGQEARLRCSPMKGHSHVYWYRQLPEEGLKFMVYLQKENIIDESGMPKERFSAEFPKEGPSILRIQQVVRGDSAAYFCSSSPTESGSSYNEQFFGPGTRLTVL.